The entry below describes one T cell receptor beta chain. The sample belongs to a study of T-cell reconstitution after alpha-beta-depleted transplantation in children. Germline V gives CDR1 PRHDT, CDR2 FYEKMQ (reference sequence). V was clipped by 1 base and J by 0 bases, with 15 bases between them. The CDR3 consists of 17 residues. A TCRbeta library incorporating unique molecular identifiers was prepared. TCRdb redid the calling of the PCR reads with MiXCR, one entry per CDR3 protein. The table records about 360,000 distinct CDR3 sequences, roughly 13% of them present only once. The sequencing here drew on PBMCs, taken from the stem cell graft. The genes are TRBV13 and TRBJ1-2; D not resolved. The clonotype comes from a human donor who donated a stem cell graft to a child with Fanconi anemia. Here the CDR3 reads CASSLEHSDRSNYGYTF. In DNA, the CDR3 is TGTGCCAGCAGCTTAGAACACTCCGATAGATCTAACTATGGCTACACCTTC.